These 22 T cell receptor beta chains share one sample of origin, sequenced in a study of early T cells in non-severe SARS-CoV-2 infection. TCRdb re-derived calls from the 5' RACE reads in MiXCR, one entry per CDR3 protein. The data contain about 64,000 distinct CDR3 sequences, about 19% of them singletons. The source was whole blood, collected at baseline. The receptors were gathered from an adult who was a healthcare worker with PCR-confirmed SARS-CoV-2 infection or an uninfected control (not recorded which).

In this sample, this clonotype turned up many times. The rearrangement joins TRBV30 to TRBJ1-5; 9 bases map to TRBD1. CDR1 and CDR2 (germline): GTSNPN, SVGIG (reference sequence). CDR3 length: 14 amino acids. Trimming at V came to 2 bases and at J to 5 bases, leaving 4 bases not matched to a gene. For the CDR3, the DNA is TGTGCCTGGAGTATGGGACAGGGTCATCAGCCCCAGCATTTT. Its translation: CAWSMGQGHQPQHF. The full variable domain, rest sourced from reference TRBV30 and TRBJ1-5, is SQTIHQWPATLVQPVGSPLSLECTVEGTSNPNLYWYRQAAGRGLQLLFYSVGIGQISSEVPQNLSASRPQDRQFILSSKKLLLSDSGFYLCAWSMGQGHQPQHFGDGTRLSIL.

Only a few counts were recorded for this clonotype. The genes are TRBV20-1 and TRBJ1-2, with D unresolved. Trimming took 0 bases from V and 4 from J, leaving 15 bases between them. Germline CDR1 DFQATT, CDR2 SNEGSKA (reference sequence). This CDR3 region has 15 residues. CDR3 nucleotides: TGCAGTGCTAGAGATCCGAAGGCCGTTAGCTATGGCTACACCTTC. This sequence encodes CSARDPKAVSYGYTF.

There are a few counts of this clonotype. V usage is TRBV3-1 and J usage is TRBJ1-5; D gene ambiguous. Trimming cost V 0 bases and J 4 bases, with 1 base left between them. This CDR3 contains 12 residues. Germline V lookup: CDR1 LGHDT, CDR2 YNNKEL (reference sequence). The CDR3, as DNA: TGTGCCAGCAGCCAAGATAATCAGCCCCAGCATTTT. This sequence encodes CASSQDNQPQHF.

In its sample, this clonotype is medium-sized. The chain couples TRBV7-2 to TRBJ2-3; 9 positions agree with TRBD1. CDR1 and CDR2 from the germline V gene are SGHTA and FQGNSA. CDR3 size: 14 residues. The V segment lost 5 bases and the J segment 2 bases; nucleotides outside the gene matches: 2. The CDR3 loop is CASSQQGATDTQYF. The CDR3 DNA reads TGTGCCAGCAGCCAACAGGGGGCCACAGATACGCAGTATTTT.

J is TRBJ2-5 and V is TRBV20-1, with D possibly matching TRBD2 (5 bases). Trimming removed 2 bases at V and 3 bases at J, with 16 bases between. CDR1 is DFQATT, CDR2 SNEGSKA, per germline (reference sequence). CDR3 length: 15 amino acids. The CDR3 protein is CSARPLGEGKETQYF. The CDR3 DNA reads TGCAGTGCTAGACCCTTAGGTGAGGGCAAAGAGACCCAGTACTTC.

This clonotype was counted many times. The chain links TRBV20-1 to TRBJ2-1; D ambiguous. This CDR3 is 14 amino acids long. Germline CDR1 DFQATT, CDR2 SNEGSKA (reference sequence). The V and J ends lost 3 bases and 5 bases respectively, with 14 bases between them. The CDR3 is CSASIVPSDNEQFF. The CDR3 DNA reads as TGCAGTGCTAGTATAGTCCCTTCAGACAATGAGCAGTTCTTC.

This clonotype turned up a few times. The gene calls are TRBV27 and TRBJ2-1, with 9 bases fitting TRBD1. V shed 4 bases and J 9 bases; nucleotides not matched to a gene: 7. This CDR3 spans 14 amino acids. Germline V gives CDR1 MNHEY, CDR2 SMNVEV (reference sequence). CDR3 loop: CASSSRQGGSEQFF. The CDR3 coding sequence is TGTGCCAGCAGTTCCCGACAGGGGGGTAGTGAGCAGTTCTTC.

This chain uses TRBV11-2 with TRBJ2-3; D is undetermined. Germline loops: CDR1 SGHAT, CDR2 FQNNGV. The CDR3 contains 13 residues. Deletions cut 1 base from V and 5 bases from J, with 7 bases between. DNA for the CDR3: TGTGCCAGCAGCTTAGGTATCAGAGATACGCAGTATTTT. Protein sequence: CASSLGIRDTQYF.

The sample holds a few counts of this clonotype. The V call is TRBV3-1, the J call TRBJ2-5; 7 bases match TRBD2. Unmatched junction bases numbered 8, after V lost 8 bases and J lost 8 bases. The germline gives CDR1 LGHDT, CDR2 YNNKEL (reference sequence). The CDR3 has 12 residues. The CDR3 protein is CASGAGGGTQYF. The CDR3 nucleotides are TGTGCCAGCGGGGCAGGCGGGGGTACCCAGTACTTC.

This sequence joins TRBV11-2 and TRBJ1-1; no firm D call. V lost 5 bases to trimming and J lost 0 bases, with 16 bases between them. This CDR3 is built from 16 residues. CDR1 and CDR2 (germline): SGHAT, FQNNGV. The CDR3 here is CASSPAGRILNTEAFF. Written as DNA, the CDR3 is TGTGCCAGCAGCCCGGCCGGGAGGATATTGAACACTGAAGCTTTCTTT.

The CDR3 bases are TGCAGTGCTACCACGACAGGGAAGGGCTACGAGCAGTACTTC. As protein: CSATTTGKGYEQYF. The V and J genes are TRBV20-1 and TRBJ2-7, with 7 bases fitting TRBD1. V dropped 4 bases and J dropped 3; count of bases not matched to a gene: 9. Per germline, CDR1 DFQATT and CDR2 SNEGSKA (reference sequence). This CDR3 is 14 amino acids long.

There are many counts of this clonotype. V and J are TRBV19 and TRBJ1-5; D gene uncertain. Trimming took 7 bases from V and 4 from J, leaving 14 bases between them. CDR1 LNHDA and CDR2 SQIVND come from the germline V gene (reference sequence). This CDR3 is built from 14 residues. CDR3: CASNHQGLNQPQHF. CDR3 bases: TGTGCCAGTAATCACCAAGGCCTTAATCAGCCCCAGCATTTT.

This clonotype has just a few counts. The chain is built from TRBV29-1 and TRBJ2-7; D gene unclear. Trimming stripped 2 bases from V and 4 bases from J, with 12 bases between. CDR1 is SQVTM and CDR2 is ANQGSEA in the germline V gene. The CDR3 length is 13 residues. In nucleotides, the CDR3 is TGCAGCGTTGAAAGAGGCGGTGGGTACGAGCAGTACTTC. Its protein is CSVERGGGYEQYF.

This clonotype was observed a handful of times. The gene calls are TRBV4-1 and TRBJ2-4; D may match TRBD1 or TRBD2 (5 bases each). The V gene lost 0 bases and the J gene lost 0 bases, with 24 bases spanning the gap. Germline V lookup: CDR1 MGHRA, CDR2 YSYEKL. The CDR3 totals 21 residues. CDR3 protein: CASSQDGRGRQIGTAKNIQYF. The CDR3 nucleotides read TGCGCCAGCAGCCAAGACGGACGGGGACGGCAAATAGGGACAGCCAAAAACATTCAGTACTTC.

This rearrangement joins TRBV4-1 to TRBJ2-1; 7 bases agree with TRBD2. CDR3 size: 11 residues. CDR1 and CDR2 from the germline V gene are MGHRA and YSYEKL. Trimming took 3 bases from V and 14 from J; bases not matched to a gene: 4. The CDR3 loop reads CASSQAGTKFF. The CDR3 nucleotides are TGCGCCAGCAGCCAGGCCGGGACTAAGTTCTTC.

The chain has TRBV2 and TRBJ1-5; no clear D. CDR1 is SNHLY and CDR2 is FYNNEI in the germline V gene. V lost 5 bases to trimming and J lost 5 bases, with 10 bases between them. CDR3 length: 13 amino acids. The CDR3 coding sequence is TGTGCCAGCAGTAGTCCACCGCATCAGCCCCAGCATTTT. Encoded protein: CASSSPPHQPQHF.

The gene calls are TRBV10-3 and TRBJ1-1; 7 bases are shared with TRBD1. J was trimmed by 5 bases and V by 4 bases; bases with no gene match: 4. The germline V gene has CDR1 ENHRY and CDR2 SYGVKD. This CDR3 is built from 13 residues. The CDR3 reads CAISGTGQTEAFF. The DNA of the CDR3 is TGTGCCATCAGTGGGACAGGTCAAACTGAAGCTTTCTTT.

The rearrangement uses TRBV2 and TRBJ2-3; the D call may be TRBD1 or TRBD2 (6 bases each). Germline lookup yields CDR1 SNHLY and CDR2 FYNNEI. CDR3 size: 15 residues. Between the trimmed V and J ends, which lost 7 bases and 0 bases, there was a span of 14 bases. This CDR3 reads CASTAGGGSTDTQYF. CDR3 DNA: TGTGCCAGCACCGCCGGAGGGGGGAGCACAGATACGCAGTATTTT.

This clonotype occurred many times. Here the CDR3 reads CASTRTGTGNQPQHF. The CDR3 nucleotides read TGTGCCAGCACCCGGACAGGGACGGGCAATCAGCCCCAGCATTTT. This sequence joins TRBV6-2 or TRBV6-3 and TRBJ1-5; 8 bases fit TRBD1. In germline, CDR1 is MNHEY, CDR2 SVGEGT. The CDR3 is 15 residues long. J lost 2 bases, V lost 7 bases, and 7 bases had no gene match.

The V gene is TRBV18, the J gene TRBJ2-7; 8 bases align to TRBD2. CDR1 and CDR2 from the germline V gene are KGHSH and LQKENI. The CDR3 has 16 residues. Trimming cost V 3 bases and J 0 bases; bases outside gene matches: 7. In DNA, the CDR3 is TGTGCCAGCTCACCTTTGAGCGGGGGTAGCTCCTACGAGCAGTACTTC. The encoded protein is CASSPLSGGSSYEQYF.

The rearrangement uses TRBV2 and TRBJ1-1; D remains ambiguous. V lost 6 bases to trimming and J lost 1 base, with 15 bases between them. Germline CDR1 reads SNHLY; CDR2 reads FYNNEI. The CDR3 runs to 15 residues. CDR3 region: CASRTDQVANTEAFF. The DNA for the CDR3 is TGTGCCAGCAGGACCGACCAGGTTGCGAACACTGAAGCTTTCTTT.

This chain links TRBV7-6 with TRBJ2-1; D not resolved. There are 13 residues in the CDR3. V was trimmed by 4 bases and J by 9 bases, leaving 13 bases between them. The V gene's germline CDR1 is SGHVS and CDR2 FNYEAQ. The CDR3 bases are TGTGCCAGCAGCTCTCTCCGTTATGGTGAGCAGTTCTTC. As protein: CASSSLRYGEQFF.